Listed below are T cell receptor beta chains from one sample, sequenced in a study of T cell changes during pregnancy in multiple sclerosis. This table comes from immunoSEQ multiplex PCR, and its TCRdb copy is limited to in-frame clones, with some not included. There are approximately 49,000 clones in the sample; 88% occur only once, and 0.95% to 1.5% lies in the top ten. Source: CD4+ T cells from peripheral blood mononuclear cells, taken in the second trimester of pregnancy. All receptors derive from a female donor with multiple sclerosis, enrolled in a pregnancy study. Both conserved end residues are part of each CDR3. D genes are given only for firm matches. A row's size may be missing; if present it is once, few, many or a size class.

cdr3_aa cdr3_nt j_call clone_size cdr3_length v_call d_call
CASRGTGAAFF TGTGCCAGCAGGGGGACAGGGGCTGCTTTCTTT TRBJ1-1 many 11 TRBV28 TRBD1
CASSLFSGDTQYF TGTGCCAGCAGCTTGTTTTCCGGAGATACGCAGTATTTT TRBJ2-3 . 13 TRBV5-4 .
CASSGQKNTEAFF TGTGCCAGCAGCGGACAGAAGAACACTGAAGCTTTCTTT TRBJ1-1 few 13 TRBV2 .
CASSLGGPSDYGYTF TGCGCCAGCAGCTTGGGGGGGCCTTCTGACTATGGCTACACCTTC TRBJ1-2 . 15 TRBV5-1 .
CAINPGLGYNEQFF TGTGCCATCAACCCGGGGTTGGGGTACAATGAGCAGTTCTTC TRBJ2-1 . 14 TRBV10-3 .
CASSWGQGETQYF TGTGCCAGCAGCTGGGGACAGGGTGAGACCCAGTACTTC TRBJ2-5 . 13 TRBV5-6 TRBD1
CAGGEETQYF TGTGCCGGGGGGGAAGAGACCCAGTACTTC TRBJ2-5 . 10 TRBV30 TRBD2
CASSLIGTGISGELFF TGTGCCAGCAGCTTAATCGGGACAGGGATTTCCGGGGAGCTGTTTTTT TRBJ2-2 . 16 TRBV7-9 TRBD1
CASSLDGGAETQYF TGTGCTAGCAGCTTAGACGGGGGGGCGGAGACCCAGTACTTC TRBJ2-5 . 14 TRBV7-7 TRBD2
CASSYISGANVLTF TGTGCCAGCAGTTACATATCTGGGGCCAACGTCCTGACTTTC TRBJ2-6 . 14 TRBV6-5 .
CASSLAPSQETQYF TGTGCCAGCAGCTTAGCCCCTTCCCAAGAGACCCAGTACTTC TRBJ2-5 . 14 TRBV7-8 .
CAISIKTDNEQFF TGTGCCATCAGCATCAAGACTGACAATGAGCAGTTCTTC TRBJ2-1 . 13 TRBV10-3 .
CASSIRQGSHYEQYF TGTGCCAGTAGTATCCGACAGGGGTCCCACTACGAGCAGTACTTC TRBJ2-7 . 15 TRBV19 TRBD1
CASSSDRRNTGELFF TGTGCCAGCAGCAGCGACAGGCGAAACACCGGGGAGCTGTTTTTT TRBJ2-2 . 15 TRBV21-1 .
CASSQDWRSSYNEQFF TGCGCCAGCAGCCAAGATTGGCGGAGCTCCTACAATGAGCAGTTCTTC TRBJ2-1 . 16 TRBV4-3 .
CASSGQDGYGYTF TGCGCCAGCAGTGGACAGGACGGCTATGGCTACACCTTC TRBJ1-2 . 13 TRBV10-1 .
CASTPSFGDEQYF TGTGCCAGTACCCCTTCGTTCGGGGACGAGCAGTACTTC TRBJ2-7 . 13 TRBV19 .
CASREGYEQYF TGTGCCAGCAGAGAGGGTTACGAGCAGTACTTC TRBJ2-7 . 11 TRBV6-6 .
CASSPLDREPGDTQYF TGTGCCAGCTCACCCCTTGACCGGGAACCGGGAGATACGCAGTATTTT TRBJ2-3 . 16 TRBV18 .
CASSLAQLSIQYF TGTGCCAGCAGCTTAGCTCAACTTAGCATTCAGTACTTC TRBJ2-4 few 13 TRBV7-6 .
CASSLGQGRVLFF TGTGCCAGCAGCTTGGGGCAGGGGCGCGTACTGTTTTTT TRBJ1-4 . 13 TRBV5-6 .
CASSQRTGDNYGYTF TGCGCCAGCAGCCAAAGGACAGGAGATAACTATGGCTACACCTTC TRBJ1-2 . 15 TRBV4-1 TRBD1
CASSYLQDLSGNTIYF TGTGCCAGCAGCTATTTACAGGATCTCTCTGGAAACACCATATATTTT TRBJ1-3 few 16 TRBV5-6 .